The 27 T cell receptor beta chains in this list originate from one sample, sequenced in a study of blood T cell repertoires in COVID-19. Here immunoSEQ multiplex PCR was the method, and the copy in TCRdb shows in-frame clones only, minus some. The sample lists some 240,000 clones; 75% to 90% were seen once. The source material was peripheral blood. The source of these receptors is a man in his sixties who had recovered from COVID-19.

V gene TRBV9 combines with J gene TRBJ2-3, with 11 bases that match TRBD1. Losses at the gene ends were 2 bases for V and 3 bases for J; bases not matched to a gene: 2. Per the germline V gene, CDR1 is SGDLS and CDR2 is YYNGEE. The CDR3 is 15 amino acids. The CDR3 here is CASSVGQGATDTQYF. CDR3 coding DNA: TGTGCCAGCAGCGTTGGACAGGGGGCAACAGATACGCAGTATTTT.

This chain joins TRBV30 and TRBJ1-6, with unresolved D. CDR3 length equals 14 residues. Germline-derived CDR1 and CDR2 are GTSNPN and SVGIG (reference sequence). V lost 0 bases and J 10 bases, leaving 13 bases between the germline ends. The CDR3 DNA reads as TGTGCCTGGAGTGTACGGGGAATAGGATCACCCCTCCACTTT. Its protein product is CAWSVRGIGSPLHF.

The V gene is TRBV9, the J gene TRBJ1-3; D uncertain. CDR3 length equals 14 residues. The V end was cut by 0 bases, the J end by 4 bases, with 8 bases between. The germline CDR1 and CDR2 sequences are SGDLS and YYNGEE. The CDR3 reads CASSVVDIGNTIYF. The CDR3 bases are TGTGCCAGCAGCGTAGTAGATATCGGAAACACCATATATTTT.

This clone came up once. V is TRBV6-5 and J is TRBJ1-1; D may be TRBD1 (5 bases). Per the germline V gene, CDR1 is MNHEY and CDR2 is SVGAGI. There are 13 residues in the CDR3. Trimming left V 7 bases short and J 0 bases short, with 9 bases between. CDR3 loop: CASTQDMNTEAFF. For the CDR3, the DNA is TGTGCCAGCACGCAGGACATGAACACTGAAGCTTTCTTT.

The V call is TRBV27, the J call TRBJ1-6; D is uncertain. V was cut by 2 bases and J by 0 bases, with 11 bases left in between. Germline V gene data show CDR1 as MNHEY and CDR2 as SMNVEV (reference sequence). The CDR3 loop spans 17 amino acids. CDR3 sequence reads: CASSLRAGSSYNSPLHF. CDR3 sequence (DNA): TGTGCCAGCAGTTTAAGGGCCGGGAGCTCCTATAATTCACCCCTCCACTTT.

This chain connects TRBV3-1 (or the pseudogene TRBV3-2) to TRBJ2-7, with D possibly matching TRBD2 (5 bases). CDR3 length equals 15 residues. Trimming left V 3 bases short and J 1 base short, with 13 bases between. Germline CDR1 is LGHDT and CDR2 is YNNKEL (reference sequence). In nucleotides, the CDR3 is TGTGCCAGCAGCCATCTCACGGGGAAGTCCTACGAGCAGTACTTC. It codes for CASSHLTGKSYEQYF.

In DNA form, the CDR3 reads TGTGCCAGCAGTTTATCTCGAGGGGGAGCCTACGAGCAGTACTTC. Residues: CASSLSRGGAYEQYF. The chain links TRBV27 to TRBJ2-7, with D perhaps TRBD1 (6 bases). Germline values: CDR1 MNHEY, CDR2 SMNVEV (reference sequence). The CDR3 is 15 amino acids. V lost 0 bases and J 2 bases, leaving 11 bases between the germline ends.

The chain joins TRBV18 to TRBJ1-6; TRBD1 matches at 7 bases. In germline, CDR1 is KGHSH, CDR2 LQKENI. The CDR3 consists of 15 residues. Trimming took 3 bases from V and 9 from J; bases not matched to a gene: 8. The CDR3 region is CASSPEGAFGSPLHF. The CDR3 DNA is TGTGCCAGCTCACCGGAGGGGGCGTTTGGTTCACCCCTCCACTTT.

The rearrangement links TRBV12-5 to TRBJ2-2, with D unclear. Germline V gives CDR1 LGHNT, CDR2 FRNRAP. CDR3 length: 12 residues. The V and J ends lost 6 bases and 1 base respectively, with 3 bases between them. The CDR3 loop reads CASGRNTGELFF. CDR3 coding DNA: TGTGCTAGTGGCAGGAACACCGGGGAGCTGTTTTTT. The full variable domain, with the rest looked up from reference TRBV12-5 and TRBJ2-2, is DARVTQTPRHKVTEMGQEVTMRCQPILGHNTVFWYRQTMMQGLELLAYFRNRAPLDDSGMPKDRFSAEMPDATLATLKIQPSEPRDSAVYFCASGRNTGELFFGEGSRLTVL.

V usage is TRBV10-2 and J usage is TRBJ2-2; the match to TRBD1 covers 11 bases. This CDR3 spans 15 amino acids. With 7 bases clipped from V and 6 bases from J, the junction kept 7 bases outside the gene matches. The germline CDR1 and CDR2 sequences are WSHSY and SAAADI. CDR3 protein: CASNPGQGVAGELFF. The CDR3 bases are TGCGCCAGCAACCCGGGACAGGGGGTGGCCGGGGAGCTGTTTTTT.

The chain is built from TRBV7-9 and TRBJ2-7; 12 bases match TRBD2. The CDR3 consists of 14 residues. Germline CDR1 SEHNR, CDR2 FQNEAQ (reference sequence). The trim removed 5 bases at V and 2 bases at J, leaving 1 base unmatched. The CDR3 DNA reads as TGTGCCAGCAGCCGGACTAGCGGGGCCTACGAGCAGTACTTC. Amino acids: CASSRTSGAYEQYF. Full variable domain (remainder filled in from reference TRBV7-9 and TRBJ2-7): DTGVSQNPRHKITKRGQNVTFRCDPISEHNRLYWYRQTLGQGPEFLTYFQNEAQLEKSRLLSDRFSAERPKGSFSTLEIQRTEQGDSAMYLCASSRTSGAYEQYFGPGTRLTVT.

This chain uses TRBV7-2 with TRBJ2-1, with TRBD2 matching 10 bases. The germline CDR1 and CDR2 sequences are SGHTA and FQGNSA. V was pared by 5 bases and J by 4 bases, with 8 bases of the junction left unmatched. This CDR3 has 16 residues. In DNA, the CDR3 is TGTGCCAGCAGCAGGTCTAGCGGGGGCCGTTACAATGAGCAGTTCTTC. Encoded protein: CASSRSSGGRYNEQFF.

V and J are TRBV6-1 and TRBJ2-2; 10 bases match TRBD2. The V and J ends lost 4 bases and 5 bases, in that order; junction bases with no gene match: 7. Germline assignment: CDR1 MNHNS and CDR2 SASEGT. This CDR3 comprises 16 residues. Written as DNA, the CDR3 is TGTGCCAGCAGTGCCCAGCGGGGGGGAAAAACCGGGGAGCTGTTTTTT. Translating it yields CASSAQRGGKTGELFF.

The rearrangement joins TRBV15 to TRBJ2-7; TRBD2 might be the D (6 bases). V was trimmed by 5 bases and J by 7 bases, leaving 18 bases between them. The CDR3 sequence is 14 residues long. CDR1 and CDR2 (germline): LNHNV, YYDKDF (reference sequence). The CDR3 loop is CATSRGTTYGEQYF. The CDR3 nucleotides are TGTGCCACCAGCCGGGGGACCACATATGGGGAGCAGTACTTC.

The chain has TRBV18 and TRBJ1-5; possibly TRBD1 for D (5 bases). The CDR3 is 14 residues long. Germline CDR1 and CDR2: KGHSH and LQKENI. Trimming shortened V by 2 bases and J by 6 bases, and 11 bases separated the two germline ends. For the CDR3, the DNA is TGTGCCAGCTCACCAAAAGGGGTCAGTCAGCCCCAGCATTTT. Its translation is CASSPKGVSQPQHF.

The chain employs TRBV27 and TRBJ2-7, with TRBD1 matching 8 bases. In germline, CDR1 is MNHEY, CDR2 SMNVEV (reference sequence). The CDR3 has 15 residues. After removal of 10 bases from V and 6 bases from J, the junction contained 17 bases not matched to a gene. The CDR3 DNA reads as TGTGCCATCCAGACTCCTCTGCTGGGGACAGGCGAGCAGTACGTC. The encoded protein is CAIQTPLLGTGEQYV.

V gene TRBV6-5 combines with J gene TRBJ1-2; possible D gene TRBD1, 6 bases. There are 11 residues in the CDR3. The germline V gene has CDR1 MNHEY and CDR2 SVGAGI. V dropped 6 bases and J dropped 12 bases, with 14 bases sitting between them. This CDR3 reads CASRGGGIHTF. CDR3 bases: TGTGCCAGCAGGGGAGGGGGTATTCACACCTTC.

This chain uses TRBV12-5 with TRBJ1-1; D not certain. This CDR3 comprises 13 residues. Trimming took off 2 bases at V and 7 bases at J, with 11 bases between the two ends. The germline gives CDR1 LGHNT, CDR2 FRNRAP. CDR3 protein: CASGLRTVSEAFF. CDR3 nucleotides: TGTGCTAGTGGTTTGAGAACAGTCAGTGAAGCTTTCTTT.

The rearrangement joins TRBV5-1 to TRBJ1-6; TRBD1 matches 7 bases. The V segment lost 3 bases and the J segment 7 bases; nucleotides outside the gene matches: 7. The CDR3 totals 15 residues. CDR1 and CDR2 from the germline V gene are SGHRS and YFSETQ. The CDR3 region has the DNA TGCGCCAGCAGCTCCAGCGGACAGGCAAATTCACCCCTCCACTTT. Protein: CASSSSGQANSPLHF. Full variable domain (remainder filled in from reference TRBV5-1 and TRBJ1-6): KAGVTQTPRYLIKTRGQQVTLSCSPISGHRSVSWYQQTPGQGLQFLFEYFSETQRNKGNFPGRFSGRQFSNSRSEMNVSTLELGDSALYLCASSSSGQANSPLHFGNGTRLTVT.

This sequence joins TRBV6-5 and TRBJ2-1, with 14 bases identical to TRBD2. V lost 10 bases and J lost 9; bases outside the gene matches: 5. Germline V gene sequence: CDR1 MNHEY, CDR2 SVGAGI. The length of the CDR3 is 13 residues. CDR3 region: CATTSGGALEQFF. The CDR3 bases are TGTGCCACGACTAGCGGGGGGGCCCTTGAGCAGTTCTTC.

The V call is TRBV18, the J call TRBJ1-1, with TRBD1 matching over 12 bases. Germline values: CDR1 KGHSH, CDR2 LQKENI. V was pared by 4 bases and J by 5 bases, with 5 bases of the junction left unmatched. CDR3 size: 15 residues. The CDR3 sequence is CASSLGTGGLTEAFF. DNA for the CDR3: TGTGCCAGCTCACTGGGGACAGGGGGCCTTACTGAAGCTTTCTTT.

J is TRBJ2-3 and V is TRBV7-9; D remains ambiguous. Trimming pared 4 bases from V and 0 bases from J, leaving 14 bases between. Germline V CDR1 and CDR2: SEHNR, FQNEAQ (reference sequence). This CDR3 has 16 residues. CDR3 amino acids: CASSSLGVTSTDTQYF. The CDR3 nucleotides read TGTGCCAGCAGCTCACTCGGAGTTACTAGCACAGATACGCAGTATTTT.

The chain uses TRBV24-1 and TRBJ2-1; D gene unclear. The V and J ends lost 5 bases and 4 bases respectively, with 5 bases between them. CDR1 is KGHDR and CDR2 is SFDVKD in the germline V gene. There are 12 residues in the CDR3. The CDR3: CATSAEYNEQFF. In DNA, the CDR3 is TGTGCCACCAGTGCAGAATACAATGAGCAGTTCTTC.

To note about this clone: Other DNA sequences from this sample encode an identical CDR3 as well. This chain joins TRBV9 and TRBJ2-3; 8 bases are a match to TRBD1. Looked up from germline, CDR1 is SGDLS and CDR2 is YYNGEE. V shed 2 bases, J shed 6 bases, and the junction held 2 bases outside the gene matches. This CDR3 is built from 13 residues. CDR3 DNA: TGTGCCAGCAGCGTCGACAGGGGTGATACGCAGTATTTT. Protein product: CASSVDRGDTQYF.

This CDR3 is CASAGQGRSNTYNSPLHF. The CDR3 DNA is TGTGCCAGCGCCGGACAGGGCCGATCTAATACTTATAATTCACCCCTCCACTTT. V and J are TRBV27 and TRBJ1-6; 8 positions match TRBD1. Germline V gene data show CDR1 as MNHEY and CDR2 as SMNVEV (reference sequence). After removal of 8 bases from V and 4 bases from J, the junction contained 16 bases not matched to a gene. The CDR3 length is 18 residues.

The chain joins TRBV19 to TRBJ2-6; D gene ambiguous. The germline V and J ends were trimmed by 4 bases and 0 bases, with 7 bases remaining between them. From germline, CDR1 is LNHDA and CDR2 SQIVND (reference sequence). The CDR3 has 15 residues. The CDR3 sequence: CASSRYGSGANVLTF. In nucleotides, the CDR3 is TGTGCCAGTAGTAGATACGGCTCTGGGGCCAACGTCCTGACTTTC.

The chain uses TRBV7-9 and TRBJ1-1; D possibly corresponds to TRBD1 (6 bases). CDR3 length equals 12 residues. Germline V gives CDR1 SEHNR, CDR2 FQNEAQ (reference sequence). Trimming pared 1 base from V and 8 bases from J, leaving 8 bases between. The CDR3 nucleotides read TGTGCCAGCAGCTTAGAACAGGGAGAAGCTTTCTTT. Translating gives CASSLEQGEAFF.